These 17 T cell receptor beta chains were all obtained from the same sample, sequenced in a study of cytomegalovirus exposure and HLA in healthy donors. This PCR relied on a set of 60 Vbeta primers and 13 Jbeta primers. The repertoire was sequenced with immunoSEQ multiplex PCR; TCRdb's copy has only in-frame clones and lacks some. The table lists 75,000 to 95,000 clones, over 80% of them singletons. Sequencing used PBMCs. The receptors shown here come from a man younger than 35 in good health and CMV-seronegative.

The chain links TRBV11-2 to TRBJ1-2; 8 nucleotides line up with TRBD1. The length of the CDR3 is 18 residues. CDR1 and CDR2 from the germline V gene are SGHAT and FQNNGV. Germline trimming cut 2 bases from V and 0 bases from J; bases unmatched to any gene: 11. The CDR3, as DNA: TGTGCCAGCAGCTTAACACGAGCAGGGGGCGCGACTAACTATGGCTACACCTTC. Its protein is CASSLTRAGGATNYGYTF. Full variable domain (missing parts from reference TRBV11-2 and TRBJ1-2): EAGVAQSPRYKIIEKRQSVAFWCNPISGHATLYWYQQILGQGPKLLIQFQNNGVVDDSQLPKDRFSAERLKGVDSTLKIQPAKLEDSAVYLCASSLTRAGGATNYGYTFGSGTRLTVV.

The chain couples TRBV28 to TRBJ2-4; D call uncertain. Between the trimmed V and J ends, which lost 3 bases and 0 bases, there was a span of 12 bases. CDR3 length: 16 residues. Germline lookup yields CDR1 MDHEN and CDR2 SYDVKM. The CDR3 nucleotides are TGTGCCAGCAGTTTCCAGACTCTATTAGCCAAAAACATTCAGTACTTC. It specifies CASSFQTLLAKNIQYF.

The chain couples TRBV28 to TRBJ1-3; a possible D gene is TRBD1 (6 bases). This CDR3 contains 18 residues. CDR1 is MDHEN and CDR2 is SYDVKM in the germline V gene. The V end lost 7 bases, the J end lost 0 bases, and 22 bases lay between the germline ends. CDR3 nucleotide sequence: TGTGCCAGCACCCGGGGACGCACCGGGACACCCTCTGGAAACACCATATATTTT. It translates to CASTRGRTGTPSGNTIYF.

The chain has TRBV5-1 and TRBJ2-2, with TRBD1 matching 10 bases. Germline CDR1 is SGHRS and CDR2 is YFSETQ. V was clipped by 4 bases and J by 7 bases; unmatched bases: 4. The CDR3 loop spans 14 amino acids. CDR3 protein: CASSGTGAVGELFF. CDR3 coding DNA: TGCGCCAGCAGCGGGACAGGGGCCGTCGGGGAGCTGTTTTTT. Together with reference TRBV5-1 and TRBJ2-2, the CDR3 gives the full variable domain: KAGVTQTPRYLIKTRGQQVTLSCSPISGHRSVSWYQQTPGQGLQFLFEYFSETQRNKGNFPGRFSGRQFSNSRSEMNVSTLELGDSALYLCASSGTGAVGELFFGEGSRLTVL.

A single count supports this clone. This chain uses TRBV14 with TRBJ2-5; 15 bases are a match to TRBD2. CDR1 SGHDN and CDR2 FVKESK come from the germline V gene. Losses at the gene ends were 4 bases for V and 3 bases for J; bases not matched to a gene: 6. CDR3 length equals 17 residues. The CDR3 spells CASSPPGLAGGKETQYF. The CDR3 DNA follows: TGTGCCAGCAGCCCGCCCGGACTAGCGGGAGGGAAAGAGACCCAGTACTTC.

This chain links TRBV28 with TRBJ2-7; TRBD2 is a possible D gene (7 bases). Deletions cut 6 bases from V and 2 bases from J, with 23 bases between. The V gene's germline CDR1 is MDHEN and CDR2 SYDVKM. The CDR3 has 17 residues. The CDR3 nucleotides read TGTGCCAGCAGCTTCCTCGGGGGGCCCAACACCCCCTACGAGCAGTACTTC. Translating it yields CASSFLGGPNTPYEQYF.

A single count supports this clone. The chain carries TRBV15 and TRBJ2-2; 8 nucleotides align to TRBD2. The CDR3 is made up of 14 amino acids. Germline-derived CDR1 and CDR2 are LNHNV and YYDKDF (reference sequence). V lost 5 bases and J lost 2; bases outside the gene matches: 1. CDR3 sequence (DNA): TGTGCCACCAGCGGGACTAGAAACACCGGGGAGCTGTTTTTT. As protein: CATSGTRNTGELFF.

This chain connects TRBV7-2 to TRBJ1-5; TRBD1 is a possible D gene (5 bases). Looked up from germline, CDR1 is SGHTA and CDR2 is FQGNSA. The ends were cut back, 0 bases at V and 5 bases at J, with 5 bases in the middle. This CDR3 comprises 13 residues. The CDR3 sequence is CASSLARDQPQHF. The CDR3 region has the DNA TGTGCCAGCAGCTTAGCCAGGGATCAGCCCCAGCATTTT.

This clone was seen only a few times. The chain couples TRBV6-4 to TRBJ2-3; 10 nucleotides align to TRBD2. The CDR3 loop spans 15 amino acids. Germline CDR1 is MRHNA and CDR2 is SNTAGT. The V and J ends lost 3 bases and 4 bases, in that order; junction bases with no gene match: 4. CDR3: CASSESSGSSDTQYF. CDR3 DNA sequence: TGTGCCAGCAGTGAGTCTAGCGGGAGCTCAGATACGCAGTATTTT.

The chain joins TRBV7-2 to TRBJ2-6, with D unresolved. CDR3 length equals 18 residues. Germline V lookup: CDR1 SGHTA, CDR2 FQGNSA. Trimming shortened V by 2 bases and J by 0 bases, and 14 bases separated the two germline ends. The chain's CDR3 is CASSLLPDSSSGANVLTF. DNA for the CDR3: TGTGCCAGCAGCTTACTCCCCGATTCCAGCTCTGGGGCCAACGTCCTGACTTTC.

The chain couples TRBV5-1 to TRBJ2-5; TRBD1 agrees at 10 bases. The CDR3 sequence is 15 residues long. Germline trimming cut 0 bases from V and 3 bases from J; bases unmatched to any gene: 2. Germline CDR1 is SGHRS and CDR2 is YFSETQ. The CDR3 loop is CASSLAGTGEETQYF. The CDR3 DNA sequence: TGCGCCAGCAGCTTGGCCGGGACAGGGGAAGAGACCCAGTACTTC.

The chain links TRBV5-1 to TRBJ1-1; D ambiguous. The CDR3 covers 15 residues. V lost 0 bases and J 5 bases, leaving 14 bases between the germline ends. In germline, CDR1 is SGHRS, CDR2 YFSETQ. CDR3 nucleotide sequence: TGCGCCAGCAGCTTGGCCCTGCTGAGGGAGACTGAAGCTTTCTTT. Protein product: CASSLALLRETEAFF.

This chain links TRBV28 with TRBJ2-5; D may be TRBD2 (6 bases). The J call may be incorrect, as the DNA end agrees better with TRBJ2-7. This CDR3 has 14 amino acids. Germline V CDR1 and CDR2: MDHEN, SYDVKM. CDR3 loop: CASRSASASYEQYF. The CDR3 region has the DNA TGTGCCAGCAGGTCGGCTAGCGCCTCCTACGAGCAGTACTTC.

The chain recombines TRBV4-1 with TRBJ2-2; D remains unclear. CDR3 length: 14 residues. CDR1 and CDR2 (germline): MGHRA, YSYEKL. The ends were cut back, 0 bases at V and 7 bases at J, with 9 bases in the middle. This chain's CDR3 is CASSQDWAIGELFF. In nucleotides, the CDR3 is TGCGCCAGCAGCCAAGATTGGGCAATCGGGGAGCTGTTTTTT.

The CDR3 bases are TGTGCCAGCAGTGAAGCCAGGGTGGATCAGCCCCAGCATTTT. This gives the protein CASSEARVDQPQHF. This chain links TRBV6-1 with TRBJ1-5, with D perhaps matching TRBD1 (5 bases). V dropped 0 bases and J dropped 5 bases, with 8 bases sitting between them. CDR1 MNHNS and CDR2 SASEGT come from the germline V gene. The CDR3 covers 14 residues.

This chain joins TRBV4-3 and TRBJ1-4; D gene ambiguous. There are 15 residues in the CDR3. Germline CDR1 and CDR2: LGHNA and YSLEER. Between the trimmed V and J ends, which lost 1 base and 5 bases, there was a span of 11 bases. The CDR3 DNA is TGCGCCAGCAGCCAAGGGGCGTCATTAAATGAAAAACTGTTTTTT. The encoded protein is CASSQGASLNEKLFF.

V gene TRBV7-8 combines with J gene TRBJ2-1; 15 nucleotides align to TRBD2. The J segment lost 6 bases and the V segment lost 3 bases, leaving 6 bases of the junction unmatched. The germline gives CDR1 SGHVS, CDR2 FQNEAQ. CDR3 length: 17 residues. Here the CDR3 reads CASSFRTSGRDSNEQFF. CDR3 nucleotides: TGTGCCAGCAGCTTCCGGACTAGCGGGAGGGACTCCAATGAGCAGTTCTTC. Complete variable domain (other parts from reference TRBV7-8 and TRBJ2-1): GAGVSQSPRYKVAKRGQDVALRCDPISGHVSLFWYQQALGQGPEFLTYFQNEAQLDKSGLPSDRFFAERPEGSVSTLKIQRTQQEDSAVYLCASSFRTSGRDSNEQFFGPGTRLTVL.